This record concerns one T cell receptor beta chain sequence. Its antigen is still unknown. This sample was included in a study of T cell responses to AZD1222 COVID-19 vaccine. On the study more broadly: Recipients boosted at about 4 weeks or about 12 weeks are pooled. Study-wide results and limits: Mostly white British, mostly female donors; authors suggested clonal diversity may be underestimated.

Sequenced by immunoSEQ multiplex PCR; TCRdb stores in-frame clones only, minus some. The sample carries about 180,000 clones, 88% recorded once. CDR3 size: 13 residues. The germline V and J ends were trimmed by 3 bases and 4 bases, with 9 bases remaining between them. Germline V gives CDR1 MNHEY, CDR2 SVGAGI. The input for sequencing was peripheral blood, taken on day 0 of AZD1222 vaccination. The sequence derives from an adult in good health. The rearrangement uses TRBV6-5 and TRBJ1-1; D may be TRBD1 (5 bases). CDR3 protein: CASSYGRGTEAFF. CDR3 DNA sequence: TGTGCCAGCAGTTATGGGAGGGGCACTGAAGCTTTCTTT.